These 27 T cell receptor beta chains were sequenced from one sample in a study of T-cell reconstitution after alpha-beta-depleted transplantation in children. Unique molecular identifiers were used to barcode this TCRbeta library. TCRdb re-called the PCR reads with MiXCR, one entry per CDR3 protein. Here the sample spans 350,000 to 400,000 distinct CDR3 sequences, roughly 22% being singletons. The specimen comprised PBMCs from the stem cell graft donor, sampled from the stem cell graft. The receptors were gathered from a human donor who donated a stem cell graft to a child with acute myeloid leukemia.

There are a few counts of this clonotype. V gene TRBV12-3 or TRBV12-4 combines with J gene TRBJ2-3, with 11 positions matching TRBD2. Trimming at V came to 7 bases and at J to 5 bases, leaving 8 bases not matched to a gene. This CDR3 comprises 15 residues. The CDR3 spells CASTPLAGVLDTQYF. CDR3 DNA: TGTGCCAGCACCCCACTAGCGGGAGTACTAGATACGCAGTATTTT.

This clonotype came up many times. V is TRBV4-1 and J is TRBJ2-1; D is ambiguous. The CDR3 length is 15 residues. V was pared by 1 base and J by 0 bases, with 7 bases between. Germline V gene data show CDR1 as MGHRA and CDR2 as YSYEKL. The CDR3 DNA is TGCGCCAGCAGCCAAGCTGAATACTCCTACAATGAGCAGTTCTTC. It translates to CASSQAEYSYNEQFF.

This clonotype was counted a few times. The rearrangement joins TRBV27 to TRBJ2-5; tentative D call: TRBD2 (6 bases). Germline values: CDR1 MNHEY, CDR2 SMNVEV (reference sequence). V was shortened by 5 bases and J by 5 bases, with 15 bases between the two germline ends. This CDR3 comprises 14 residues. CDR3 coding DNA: TGTGCCAGCAGTCCCGGCGGGGAGTGGGAGACCCAGTACTTC. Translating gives CASSPGGEWETQYF.

Written as DNA, the CDR3 is TGCAGTGCTAGTCAGTACTACCACGGGGAAGGATCTGGAAACACCATATATTTT. Residues: CSASQYYHGEGSGNTIYF. V gene TRBV20-1 combines with J gene TRBJ1-3; D unclear. Germline-derived CDR1 and CDR2 are DFQATT and SNEGSKA (reference sequence). The CDR3 contains 18 residues. Between the trimmed V and J ends, which lost 3 bases and 1 base, there was a span of 22 bases.

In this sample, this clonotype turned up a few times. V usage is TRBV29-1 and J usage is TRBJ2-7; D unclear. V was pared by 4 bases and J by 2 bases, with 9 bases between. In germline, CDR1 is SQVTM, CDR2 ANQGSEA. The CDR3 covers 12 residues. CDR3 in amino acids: CSVVAETYEQYF. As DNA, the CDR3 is TGCAGCGTTGTGGCGGAGACCTACGAGCAGTACTTC.

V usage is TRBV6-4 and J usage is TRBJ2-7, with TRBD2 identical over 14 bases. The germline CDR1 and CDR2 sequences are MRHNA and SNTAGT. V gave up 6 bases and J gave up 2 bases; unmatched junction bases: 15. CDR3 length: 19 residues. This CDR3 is CASRTGNLWTSGRTYEQYF. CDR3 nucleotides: TGTGCCAGCAGGACAGGGAATCTTTGGACTAGCGGGAGGACCTACGAGCAGTACTTC.

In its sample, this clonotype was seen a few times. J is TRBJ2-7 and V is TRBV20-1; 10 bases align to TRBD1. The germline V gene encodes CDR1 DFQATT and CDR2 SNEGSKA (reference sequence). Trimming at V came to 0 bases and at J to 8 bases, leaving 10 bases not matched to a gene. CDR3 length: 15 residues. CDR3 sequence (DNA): TGCAGTGCTAGAGATCCCAGGTCTGACAGGGGGCAGCAGTACTTC. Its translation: CSARDPRSDRGQQYF.

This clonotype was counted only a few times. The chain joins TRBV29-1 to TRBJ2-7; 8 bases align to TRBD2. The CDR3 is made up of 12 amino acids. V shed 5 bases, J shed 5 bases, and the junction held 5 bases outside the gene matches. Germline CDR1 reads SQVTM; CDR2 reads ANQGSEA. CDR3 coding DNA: TGCAGCGTTACCGGGAGGGTGAACGAGCAGTACTTC. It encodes CSVTGRVNEQYF.

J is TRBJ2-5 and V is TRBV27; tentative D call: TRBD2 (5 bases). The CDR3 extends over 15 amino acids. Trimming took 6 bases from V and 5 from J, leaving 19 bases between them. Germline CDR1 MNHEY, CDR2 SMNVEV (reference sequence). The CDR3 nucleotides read TGTGCCAGCAGCAAAACTAGAGGTCCTGCGGAGACCCAGTACTTC. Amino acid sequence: CASSKTRGPAETQYF.

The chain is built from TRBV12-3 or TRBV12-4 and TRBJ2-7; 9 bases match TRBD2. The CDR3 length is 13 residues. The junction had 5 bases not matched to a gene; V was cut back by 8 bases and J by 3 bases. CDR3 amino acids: CASGLAGLYEQYF. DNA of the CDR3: TGTGCCAGCGGGCTAGCGGGACTCTACGAGCAGTACTTC.

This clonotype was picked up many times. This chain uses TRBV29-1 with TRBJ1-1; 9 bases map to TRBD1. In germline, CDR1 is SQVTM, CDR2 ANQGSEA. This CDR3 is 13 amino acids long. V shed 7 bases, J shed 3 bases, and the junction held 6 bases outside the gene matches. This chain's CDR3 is CSGGTGYDTEAFF. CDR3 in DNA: TGCAGCGGGGGGACAGGGTACGACACTGAAGCTTTCTTT. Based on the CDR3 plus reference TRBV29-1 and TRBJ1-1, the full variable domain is SAVISQKPSRDICQRGTSLTIQCQVDSQVTMMFWYRQQPGQSLTLIATANQGSEATYESGFVIDKFPISRPNLTFSTLTVSNMSPEDSSIYLCSGGTGYDTEAFFGQGTRLTVV.

This CDR3 reads CASSLEGYGNTIYF. The CDR3 DNA follows: TGTGCCAGCAGTTTAGAGGGGTACGGAAACACCATATATTTT. The rearrangement links TRBV12-3 or TRBV12-4 to TRBJ1-3; D possibly corresponds to TRBD1 (5 bases). The CDR3 is 14 amino acids. Deletions cut 1 base from V and 4 bases from J, with 8 bases between.

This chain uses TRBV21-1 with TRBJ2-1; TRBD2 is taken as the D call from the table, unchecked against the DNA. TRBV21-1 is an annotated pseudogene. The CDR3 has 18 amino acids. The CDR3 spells CASSKPPWTSGMYNEQFF. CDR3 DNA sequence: TGTGCCAGCAGCAAACCCCCCTGGACTAGCGGGATGTACAATGAGCAGTTCTTC.

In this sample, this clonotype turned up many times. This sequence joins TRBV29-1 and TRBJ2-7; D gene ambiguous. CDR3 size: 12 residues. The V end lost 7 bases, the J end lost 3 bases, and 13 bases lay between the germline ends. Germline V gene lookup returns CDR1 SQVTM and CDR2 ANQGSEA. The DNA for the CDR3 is TGCAGCGCCGGGTCCTACGACTACGAGCAGTACTTC. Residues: CSAGSYDYEQYF.

The CDR3 DNA is TGCGCCAGCAGCCAAGCAACTAGCGGCACAGATACGCAGTATTTT. It yields the protein CASSQATSGTDTQYF. The V and J genes are TRBV5-1 and TRBJ2-3; TRBD2 agrees at 7 bases. Trimming at V came to 4 bases and at J to 1 base, leaving 6 bases not matched to a gene. The CDR3 contains 15 residues. Per germline, CDR1 SGHRS and CDR2 YFSETQ.

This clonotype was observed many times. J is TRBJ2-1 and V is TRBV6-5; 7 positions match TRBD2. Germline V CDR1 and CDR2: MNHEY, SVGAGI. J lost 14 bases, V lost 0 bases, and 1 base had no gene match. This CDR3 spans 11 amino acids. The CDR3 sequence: CASSYSREEFF. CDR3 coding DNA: TGTGCCAGCAGTTACTCTCGGGAGGAGTTCTTC.

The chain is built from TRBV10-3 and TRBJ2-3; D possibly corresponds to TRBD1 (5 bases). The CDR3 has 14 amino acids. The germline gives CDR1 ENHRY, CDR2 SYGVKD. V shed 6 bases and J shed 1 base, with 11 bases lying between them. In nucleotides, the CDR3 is TGTGCCATCAGGGCCTCGACAGGCACAGATACGCAGTATTTT. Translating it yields CAIRASTGTDTQYF.

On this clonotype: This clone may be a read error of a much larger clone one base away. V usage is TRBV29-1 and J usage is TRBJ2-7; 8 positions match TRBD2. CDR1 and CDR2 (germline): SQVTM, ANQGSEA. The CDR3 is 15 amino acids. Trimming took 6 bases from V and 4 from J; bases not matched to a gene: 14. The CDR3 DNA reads TGCAGCGTCCGTCTAGCGGGCAGGGCTATATACGAGCAGTACTTC. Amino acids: CSVRLAGRAIYEQYF.

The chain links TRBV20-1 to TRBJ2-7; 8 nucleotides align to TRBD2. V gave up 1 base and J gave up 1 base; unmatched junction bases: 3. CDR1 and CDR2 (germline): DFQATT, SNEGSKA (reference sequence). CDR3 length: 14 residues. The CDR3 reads CSARAGRASYEQYF. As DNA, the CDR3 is TGCAGTGCTAGAGCCGGGAGGGCTTCCTACGAGCAGTACTTC.

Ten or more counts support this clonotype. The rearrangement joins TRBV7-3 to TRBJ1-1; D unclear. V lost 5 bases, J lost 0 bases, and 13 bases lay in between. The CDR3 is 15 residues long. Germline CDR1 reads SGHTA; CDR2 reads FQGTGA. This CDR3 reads CASSQYRLMNTEAFF. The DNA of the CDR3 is TGTGCCAGCAGCCAATACAGACTCATGAACACTGAAGCTTTCTTT.

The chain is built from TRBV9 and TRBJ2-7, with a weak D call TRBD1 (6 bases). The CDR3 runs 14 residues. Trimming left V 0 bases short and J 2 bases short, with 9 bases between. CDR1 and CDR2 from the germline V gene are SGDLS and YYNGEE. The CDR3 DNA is TGTGCCAGCAGCGTAGACGAGGGGGCCTACGAGCAGTACTTC. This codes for CASSVDEGAYEQYF. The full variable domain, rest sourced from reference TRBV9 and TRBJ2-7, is DSGVTQTPKHLITATGQRVTLRCSPRSGDLSVYWYQQSLDQGLQFLIQYYNGEERAKGNILERFSAQQFPDLHSELNLSSLELGDSALYFCASSVDEGAYEQYFGPGTRLTVT.

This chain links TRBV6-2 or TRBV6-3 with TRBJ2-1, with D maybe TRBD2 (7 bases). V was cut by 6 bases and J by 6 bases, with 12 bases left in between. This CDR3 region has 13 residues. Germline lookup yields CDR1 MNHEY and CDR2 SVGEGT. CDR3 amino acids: CASSPRGLNEQFF. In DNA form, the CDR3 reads TGTGCCAGCAGCCCGCGGGGGCTCAATGAGCAGTTCTTC.

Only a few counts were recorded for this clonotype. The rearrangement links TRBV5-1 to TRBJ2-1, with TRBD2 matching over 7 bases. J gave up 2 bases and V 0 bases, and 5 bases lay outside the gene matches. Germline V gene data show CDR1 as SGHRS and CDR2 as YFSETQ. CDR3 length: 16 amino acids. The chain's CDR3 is CASSLVAGVAYNEQFF. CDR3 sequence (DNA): TGCGCCAGCAGCTTGGTGGCGGGAGTGGCCTACAATGAGCAGTTCTTC.

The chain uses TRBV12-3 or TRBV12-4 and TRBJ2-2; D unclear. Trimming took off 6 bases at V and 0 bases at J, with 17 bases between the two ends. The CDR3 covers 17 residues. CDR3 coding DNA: TGTGCCAGCAGCTTACGCTTAGACTTCGCGAACACCGGGGAGCTGTTTTTT. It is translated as CASSLRLDFANTGELFF.

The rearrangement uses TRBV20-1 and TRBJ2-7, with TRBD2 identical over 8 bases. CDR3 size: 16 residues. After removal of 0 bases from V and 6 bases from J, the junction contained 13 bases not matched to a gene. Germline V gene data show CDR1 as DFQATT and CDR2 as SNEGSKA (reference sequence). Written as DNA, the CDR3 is TGCAGTGCTAGAGACCCCCTAGCGGGTACAACTGCCGAGCAGTACTTC. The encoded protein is CSARDPLAGTTAEQYF.

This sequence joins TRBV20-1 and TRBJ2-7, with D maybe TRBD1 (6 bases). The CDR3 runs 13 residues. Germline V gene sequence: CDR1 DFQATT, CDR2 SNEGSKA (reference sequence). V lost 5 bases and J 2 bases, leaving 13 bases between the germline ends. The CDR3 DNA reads TGCAGTGCTCCTACGACAGGACCCTACGAGCAGTACTTC. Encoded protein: CSAPTTGPYEQYF.

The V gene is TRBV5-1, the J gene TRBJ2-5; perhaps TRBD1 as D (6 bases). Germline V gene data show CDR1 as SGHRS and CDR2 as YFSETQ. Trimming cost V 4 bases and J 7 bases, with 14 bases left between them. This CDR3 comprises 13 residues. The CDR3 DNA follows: TGCGCCAGCAGCATCACAGGGTTGTGGACCCAGTACTTC. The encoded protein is CASSITGLWTQYF.